Sequencing of this T cell receptor (beta chain) was carried out in a study of cytotoxic CD8 clonotypes in ibrutinib-treated CLL. The sample holds one count of this clone. Sequencing used immunoSEQ multiplex PCR; TCRdb keeps in-frame clones, though not all of them. This table has about 150,000 clones, about 75% appearing once. The clonotype originates from a human donor with chronic lymphocytic leukemia. The source was PBMCs, collected after 24 months of ibrutinib treatment.

CDR3 amino acids: CASSLVAGVENEQYF. For the CDR3, the DNA is TGCGCCAGCAGCTTGGTAGCAGGGGTAGAGAACGAGCAGTACTTC. The chain employs TRBV5-1 and TRBJ2-7; perhaps TRBD1 as D (6 bases). Germline loops: CDR1 SGHRS, CDR2 YFSETQ. The CDR3 spans 15 residues. Trimming pared 0 bases from V and 5 bases from J, leaving 15 bases between.